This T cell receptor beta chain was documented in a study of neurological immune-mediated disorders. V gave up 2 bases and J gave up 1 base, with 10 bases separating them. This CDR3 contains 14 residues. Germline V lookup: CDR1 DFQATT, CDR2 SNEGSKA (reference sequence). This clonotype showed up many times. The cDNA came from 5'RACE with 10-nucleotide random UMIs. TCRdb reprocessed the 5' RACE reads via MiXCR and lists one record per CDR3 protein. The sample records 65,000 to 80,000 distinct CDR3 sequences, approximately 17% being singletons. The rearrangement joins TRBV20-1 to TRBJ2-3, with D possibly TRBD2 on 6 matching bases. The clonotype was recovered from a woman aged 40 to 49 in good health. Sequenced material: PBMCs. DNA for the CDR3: TGCAGTGCTAGAACGGTAGCGGGCACAGATACGCAGTATTTT. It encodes CSARTVAGTDTQYF.